This T cell receptor (beta chain) was documented in a study of CD8 T cells in Susac syndrome. The CDR3 loop spans 16 amino acids. V was clipped by 2 bases and J by 0 bases, with 13 bases between them. CDR1 is SGHTS and CDR2 is YDEGEE in the germline V gene. After extraction with the RNeasy kit, 0.5 to 1 ug of the RNA was reverse transcribed using random hexamers. TCRdb reanalysed the immunoSEQ multiplex PCR reads using MiXCR and keeps one entry per CDR3 protein. The sample lists around 300,000 distinct CDR3 sequences, roughly nine tenths seen once, with roughly 0.07% in the top ten. This sequence originates from a human donor with multiple sclerosis. The J gene is TRBJ2-3, the V gene TRBV5-8, with D uncertain. The material sequenced was CD4+ T cells from PBMCs. CDR3 in amino acids: CASSFGQALSTDTQYF. The DNA for the CDR3 is TGTGCCAGCAGCTTCGGTCAGGCCCTCAGCACAGATACGCAGTATTTT.